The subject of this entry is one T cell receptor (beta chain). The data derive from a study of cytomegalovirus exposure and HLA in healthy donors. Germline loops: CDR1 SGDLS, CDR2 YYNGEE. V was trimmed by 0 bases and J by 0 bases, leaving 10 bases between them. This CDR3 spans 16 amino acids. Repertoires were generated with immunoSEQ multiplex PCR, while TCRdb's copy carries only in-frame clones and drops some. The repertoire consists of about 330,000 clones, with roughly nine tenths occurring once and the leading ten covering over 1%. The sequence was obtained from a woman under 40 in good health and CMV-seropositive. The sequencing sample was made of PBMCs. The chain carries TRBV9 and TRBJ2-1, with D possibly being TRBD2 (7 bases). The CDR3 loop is CASSVVGGASYNEQFF. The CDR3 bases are TGTGCCAGCAGCGTAGTAGGGGGGGCCTCCTACAATGAGCAGTTCTTC.